This passage covers 3 T cell receptor beta chains from one sample sequenced in a study of blood T cell repertoires in COVID-19. Measured with immunoSEQ multiplex PCR; TCRdb has only the in-frame clones, and not every one. The sample lists under 80,000 clones; around 79% were seen once. The sequenced sample was peripheral blood. The receptors were sampled from a human donor in a cohort sampled during active COVID-19.

The chain links TRBV6-4 to TRBJ1-2; 9 bases are a match to TRBD1. Trimming cost V 5 bases and J 7 bases; bases outside gene matches: 5. The CDR3 runs 13 residues. Germline V gene data show CDR1 as MRHNA and CDR2 as SNTAGT. DNA of the CDR3: TGTGCCAGCAGTAAAGACAGGGGGTTTGGCTACACCTTC. It encodes CASSKDRGFGYTF.

This clone occurred a few times. V usage is TRBV18 and J usage is TRBJ1-6; TRBD1 aligns across 7 bases. Trimming cost V 5 bases and J 9 bases; bases outside gene matches: 13. The CDR3 totals 16 residues. Looked up from germline, CDR1 is KGHSH and CDR2 is LQKENI. As DNA, the CDR3 is TGTGCCAGCTCAGACGCGACAGGGCTATTGGCTTCACCCCTCCACTTT. Encoded protein: CASSDATGLLASPLHF.

The rearrangement links TRBV6-6 to TRBJ1-1; 8 bases line up with TRBD1. V was clipped by 7 bases and J by 4 bases; unmatched bases: 8. The length of the CDR3 is 14 residues. From germline, CDR1 is MNHNY and CDR2 SVGAGI (reference sequence). The chain's CDR3 is CASIKTGGGTEAFF. CDR3 nucleotide sequence: TGTGCCAGCATAAAAACAGGGGGAGGCACTGAAGCTTTCTTT.